What follows are 11 T cell receptor beta chains derived from one specimen sequenced in a study of T cells expressing NK-cell markers. TCRdb re-called the 5' RACE reads, yielding one record per CDR3 amino acid sequence without DNA. In total, the table holds about 390,000 distinct CDR3 sequences. Material: blood T cells: a sorted CD56 or NKG2C T cell subset, CD4+ or CD8+ T cells, or bulk PBMC T cells (not recorded which). The receptor set was obtained from a woman in her forties or fifties in good health.

The V and J genes are TRBV20-1 and TRBJ2-2. There are 16 residues in the CDR3. Germline V CDR1 and CDR2: DFQATT, SNEGSKA (reference sequence). CDR3 loop: CSASPVITDSTGELFF.

CDR3: CASSSDGGSYNEQFF. V usage is TRBV9 and J usage is TRBJ2-1. Looked up from germline, CDR1 is SGDLS and CDR2 is YYNGEE. The CDR3 extends over 15 amino acids.

J is TRBJ2-5 and V is TRBV27; with no DNA, the TCRdb D assignment of TRBD2 cannot be verified. The CDR3 runs 18 residues. Germline V CDR1 and CDR2: MNHEY, SMNVEV (reference sequence). CDR3 region: CASSLTLAGGRRQETQYF.

The rearrangement links TRBV5-1 to TRBJ1-1. This CDR3 has 15 residues. Germline V lookup: CDR1 SGHRS, CDR2 YFSETQ. The CDR3 sequence: CASSLALGGPYEAFF.

The chain has TRBV20-1 and TRBJ2-1; the TRBD1 assignment by TCRdb is unverifiable without DNA. This CDR3 region has 13 residues. The germline V gene encodes CDR1 DFQATT and CDR2 SNEGSKA (reference sequence). CDR3 region: CSARDWGGNEQFF.

The chain joins TRBV2 to TRBJ2-7; the TRBD1 assignment by TCRdb is unverifiable without DNA. The CDR3 runs 14 residues. Germline V CDR1 and CDR2: SNHLY, FYNNEI. The CDR3 reads CASSEQGLSYEQYF.

CDR3 residues: CSVVRGATYEQYF. The chain is built from TRBV29-1 and TRBJ2-7. CDR1 and CDR2 (germline): SQVTM, ANQGSEA. The CDR3 loop spans 13 amino acids.

The CDR3 here is CATSGLRGKQETQYF. The chain joins TRBV24-1 to TRBJ2-5; the TCRdb call, TRBD2, lacks DNA for checking. Germline-derived CDR1 and CDR2 are KGHDR and SFDVKD. This CDR3 spans 15 amino acids.

The chain combines TRBV6-5 with TRBJ1-2. Per germline, CDR1 MNHEY and CDR2 SVGAGI. The length of the CDR3 is 14 residues. The CDR3 is CASREVQNPYGYTF.

The chain carries TRBV25-1 and TRBJ2-1; the D call from TCRdb, TRBD2, cannot be confirmed without DNA. The CDR3 covers 15 residues. CDR1 and CDR2 from the germline V gene are MGHDK and SYGVNS. Here the CDR3 reads CASSRMGGDWHEQFF. Together with reference TRBV25-1 and TRBJ2-1, the CDR3 gives the full variable domain: EADIYQTPRYLVIGTGKKITLECSQTMGHDKMYWYQQDPGMELHLIHYSYGVNSTEKGDLSSESTVSRIRTEHFPLTLESARPSHTSQYLCASSRMGGDWHEQFFGPGTRLTVL.

The V and J genes are TRBV3-1 and TRBJ2-4. This CDR3 is built from 15 residues. In germline, CDR1 is LGHDT, CDR2 YNNKEL (reference sequence). CDR3 sequence reads: CASSQDPSAKNIQYF. Drawing the rest from reference TRBV3-1 and TRBJ2-4, the complete variable domain is DTAVSQTPKYLVTQMGNDKSIKCEQNLGHDTMYWYKQDSKKFLKIMFSYNNKELIINETVPNRFSPKSPDKAHLNLHINSLELGDSAVYFCASSQDPSAKNIQYFGAGTRLSVL.